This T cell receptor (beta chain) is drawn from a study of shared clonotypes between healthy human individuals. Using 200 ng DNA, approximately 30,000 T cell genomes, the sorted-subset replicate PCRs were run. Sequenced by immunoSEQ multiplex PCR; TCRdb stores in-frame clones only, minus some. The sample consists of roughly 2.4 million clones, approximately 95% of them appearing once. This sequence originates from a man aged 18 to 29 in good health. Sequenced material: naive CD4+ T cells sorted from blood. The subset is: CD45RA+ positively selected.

The CDR3 here is CASSNREDYGYTF. In nucleotides, the CDR3 is TGTGCCAGCAGTAATCGCGAGGACTATGGCTACACCTTC. The chain combines TRBV2 with TRBJ1-2, with D uncertain. CDR1 and CDR2 (germline): SNHLY, FYNNEI. Between the trimmed V and J ends, which lost 5 bases and 3 bases, there was a span of 10 bases. The CDR3 covers 13 residues.